This TCR beta chain emerged from a study of OX40 agonist ivuxolimab in advanced cancers. At the level of the study: Partial responses were achieved by three patients: one hepatocellular carcinoma, two cutaneous melanoma.

Sequenced by immunoSEQ multiplex PCR; TCRdb stores in-frame clones only, minus some. This table has roughly 56,000 clones, 84% appearing once. This CDR3 has 14 residues. V lost 0 bases, J lost 5 bases, and 10 bases lay in between. Germline CDR1 is SGHRS and CDR2 is YFSETQ. The rearrangement uses TRBV5-1 and TRBJ2-3; D remains unclear. This receptor was taken from an adult with an advanced solid tumor such as melanoma, head and neck, liver or kidney cancer. Material: CD4+ or CD8+ T cells sorted from blood, obtained in a trial of the OX40 agonist ivuxolimab. The CDR3 sequence: CASSLGHGRDTQYF. The CDR3, as DNA: TGCGCCAGCAGCTTGGGACACGGTAGAGATACGCAGTATTTT.